Listed below are T cell receptor beta chains from one sample, sequenced in a study of blood T cells in healthy people across ages. Using its own MiXCR run on the 5' RACE reads, TCRdb lists one record per CDR3 protein. Of 1.5 million to 2 million distinct CDR3 sequences listed, around half are singletons. Input material: blood. The receptors were sampled from a woman between 40 and 55 years old in good health. The CDR3 runs from the conserved cysteine through the conserved F or W.

j_call v_call cdr3_aa
TRBJ2-5 TRBV20-1 CSAIRYGETQYF
TRBJ2-5 TRBV12-3/TRBV12-4 CASSRTGQNSETQYF
TRBJ2-4 TRBV3-1 CASSQSSTGRKNIQYF
TRBJ1-4 TRBV3-1 CASSQGLDEKLFF
TRBJ2-7 TRBV6-6 CASSPGQGLFNYEQYF
TRBJ2-5 TRBV12-3/TRBV12-4 CASSLARGREETQYF
TRBJ2-1 TRBV6-5 CASTITGTRGYNEQFF
TRBJ2-1 TRBV5-1 CASSLFLGWTEDNEQFF
TRBJ2-3 TRBV6-5 CASSYQIAGSSDTQYF
TRBJ2-1 TRBV20-1 CSATALASLRYEQFF
TRBJ2-3 TRBV4-1 CASSQGVVDTQYF
TRBJ2-3 TRBV5-1 CASREGGSTFTDTQYF
TRBJ1-1 TRBV5-1 CASGGQGVTFF
TRBJ2-5 TRBV7-9 CASNTVGQGRSETQYF
TRBJ2-1 TRBV3-1 CATRATGGNEQFF
TRBJ2-3 TRBV4-3 CASSQERWAAPSTDTQYF
TRBJ2-5 TRBV7-3 CASSRSITETQYF
TRBJ2-1 TRBV28 CASIQGSGRLDEQFF
TRBJ1-1 TRBV6-6 CASSFLAGTGEEAFF
TRBJ2-7 TRBV6-2/TRBV6-3 CASSTGPRPYEQYF
TRBJ2-5 TRBV6-5 CASSFQGSKETQYF
TRBJ2-6 TRBV6-5 CASSYAIAGANVLTF
TRBJ2-1 TRBV11-2 CASSPLWGANEQFF
TRBJ2-5 TRBV12-3/TRBV12-4 CASTRSRQSQETQYF
TRBJ1-2 TRBV29-1 CNVEVGGLRGYTF
TRBJ1-1 TRBV29-1 CSVEDADAVRAFF
TRBJ1-2 TRBV7-2 CASILTGAAGGYTF
NA TRBV4-3 CASSLGSGENIQYF
TRBJ2-3 TRBV3-1 CASSPPLGRTGGIHTDTQYF
TRBJ2-1 TRBV7-2 CASSPTSGGYSYNEQFF
TRBJ2-7 TRBV24-1 CATSHRDSSYEQYF
TRBJ1-2 TRBV28 CASSLSLGTAPYGYTF
TRBJ2-4 TRBV13 CASSLKGFGDIQYF
TRBJ2-1 TRBV20-1 CSASAGGSSYNEQFF
TRBJ2-1 TRBV29-1 CSAESRGRTYNEQFF
TRBJ2-7 TRBV6-2/TRBV6-3 CASSPGTVFEQYF
TRBJ2-7 TRBV20-1 CSASPRHASLRSSYEQYF
NA TRBV7-9 CASSLGPGTGAREQYF
TRBJ2-3 TRBV5-1 CASSPLLGSTDTQYF
TRBJ1-4 TRBV11-2 CASSLFARATNEKLFF
TRBJ2-7 TRBV11-2 CASSPRGGNSYEQYF
TRBJ2-3 TRBV7-6 CASSLDLQGSTDTQYF
NA TRBV20-1 CSARKGQGPHEQYF
TRBJ2-1 TRBV7-9 CASSPPRREGLGYNEQFF
TRBJ2-6 TRBV10-3 CAISYYGGAGANVLTF
TRBJ1-6 TRBV12-3/TRBV12-4 CASSVAGVRSPLHF
TRBJ1-6 TRBV20-1 CSALNSPLHF
TRBJ2-3 TRBV5-1 CASQRRGGGNTQYF
TRBJ2-1 TRBV2 CASRDRNSNEQFF
TRBJ2-3 TRBV24-1 CATSDPPDRDTQYF
TRBJ1-2 TRBV4-3 CASSQEGRDFYGYTF
TRBJ2-3 TRBV28 CASSLLDGVDTQYF
TRBJ2-1 TRBV4-3 CASSQDPSAGARYEQFF
TRBJ1-2 TRBV4-3 CASSQGTGTNYGYTF
TRBJ2-7 TRBV5-1 CASSLSTGYEQYF